The 20 T cell receptor beta chains reported below all come from one sample, sequenced in a study of blood T cells in healthy people across ages. Sample-barcoded 5' priming and a J-beta primer mix drove a second PCR of about 7 to 11 cycles. Each CDR3 protein is one row after TCRdb ran MiXCR on the 5' RACE reads. The sample lists more than 550,000 distinct CDR3 sequences, about a fifth occurring once. Sequenced input: blood. The receptors shown here come from a man between 65 and 85 years old in good health.

This clonotype was detected a few times. CDR3 DNA: TGCAGCGTTGAGGGGCCCGGGGGAACAGATACGCAGTATTTT. Its protein product is CSVEGPGGTDTQYF. The rearrangement joins TRBV29-1 to TRBJ2-3; TRBD2 might be the D (6 bases). From germline, CDR1 is SQVTM and CDR2 ANQGSEA. The CDR3 is made up of 14 amino acids. V was pared by 3 bases and J by 3 bases, with 13 bases between.

This clonotype was counted a few times. The chain recombines TRBV5-1 with TRBJ2-5, with 10 bases aligning to TRBD1. TRBJ2-1 matches the DNA end more closely, so the J call is doubtful. The germline V gene has CDR1 SGHRS and CDR2 YFSETQ. The length of the CDR3 is 14 residues. CDR3 DNA: TGCGCCAGCAGCTTTGGACAGGGGGTCGATGAGCAGTTCTTC. It encodes CASSFGQGVDEQFF.

Only a few counts were recorded for this clonotype. The chain couples TRBV3-1 to TRBJ2-7; maybe TRBD1 (5 bases). V was shortened by 2 bases and J by 3 bases, with 8 bases between the two germline ends. The CDR3 consists of 13 residues. In germline, CDR1 is LGHDT, CDR2 YNNKEL (reference sequence). CDR3 in amino acids: CASSQIDSYEQYF. CDR3 nucleotides: TGTGCCAGCAGCCAAATCGACAGCTACGAGCAGTACTTC.

About this clonotype: One end of the junction does not line up with germline, which may come from a read error. The chain combines TRBV28 with TRBJ1-2, with D hard to call. Germline V lookup: CDR1 MDHEN, CDR2 SYDVKM. The CDR3 sequence is 12 residues long. The CDR3 DNA sequence: TGTGCCAGCAGTTATAAGTTGGGTGGCTACTCCTTC. This encodes CASSYKLGGYSF.

Points on this clonotype: One end of the junction does not line up with germline, which may come from a read error. The CDR3 region has the DNA TGTGCCACCGGTACTAGCGGGAGAGCAAGCTCCTACAATGAGCAGTTATTC. This gives the protein CATGTSGRASSYNEQLF. The V and J genes are TRBV24-1 and TRBJ2-1; 11 nucleotides agree with TRBD2. The CDR3 is 17 residues long. CDR1 and CDR2 (germline): KGHDR, SFDVKD.

The DNA of the CDR3 is TGTGCCAGCAGCCAATATGAGGCTCTCGGGGACACCTTC. Translation gives CASSQYEALGDTF. The rearrangement joins TRBV16 to TRBJ1-2; D uncertain. V lost 1 base, J lost 12 bases, and 15 bases lay in between. Germline CDR1 reads KGHSY; CDR2 reads FQNENV. This CDR3 has 13 amino acids.

This chain connects TRBV7-2 to TRBJ2-3; 10 positions agree with TRBD2. The length of the CDR3 is 16 residues. The germline V gene encodes CDR1 SGHTA and CDR2 FQGNSA. V was clipped by 0 bases and J by 4 bases; unmatched bases: 4. The CDR3 DNA reads TGTGCCAGCAGCTTAGCGGGGCTAGCGGGAGCAGATACGCAGTATTTT. The encoded protein is CASSLAGLAGADTQYF.

The chain joins TRBV11-2 to TRBJ2-1; no firm D call. V shed 2 bases and J shed 4 bases, with 9 bases lying between them. Germline V gives CDR1 SGHAT, CDR2 FQNNGV. The CDR3 is made up of 14 amino acids. CDR3 nucleotide sequence: TGTGCCAGCAGCTTACAAAAAACTTACAATGAGCAGTTCTTC. Residues: CASSLQKTYNEQFF.

This clonotype was seen at least ten times. V usage is TRBV12-3 or TRBV12-4 and J usage is TRBJ1-2; D is unresolved. This CDR3 region has 13 residues. The V gene lost 3 bases and the J gene lost 1 base, with 6 bases spanning the gap. CDR3 nucleotides: TGTGCCAGCAGTTTGCAGGATAACTATGGCTACACCTTC. As protein: CASSLQDNYGYTF.

This clonotype showed up many times. The chain combines TRBV12-3 or TRBV12-4 with TRBJ1-3; no definite D call. The CDR3 spans 13 residues. Deletions cut 6 bases from V and 4 bases from J, with 10 bases between. CDR3 region: CASSPQGGNTIYF. In DNA form, the CDR3 reads TGTGCCAGCAGCCCACAAGGGGGAAACACCATATATTTT.

The CDR3 here is CASNLRGTRSDTQYF. The CDR3 DNA sequence: TGTGCCAGCAACCTCCGCGGGACGAGATCAGATACGCAGTATTTT. V usage is TRBV9 and J usage is TRBJ2-3, with D perhaps matching TRBD2 (6 bases). This CDR3 comprises 15 residues. Germline assignment: CDR1 SGDLS and CDR2 YYNGEE. Trimming pared 6 bases from V and 4 bases from J, leaving 18 bases between. The variable domain in full, with the rest retrieved from reference TRBV9 and TRBJ2-3, is DSGVTQTPKHLITATGQRVTLRCSPRSGDLSVYWYQQSLDQGLQFLIQYYNGEERAKGNILERFSAQQFPDLHSELNLSSLELGDSALYFCASNLRGTRSDTQYFGPGTRLTVL.

This clonotype showed up many times. CDR3 sequence: CASSPPLPSTDTQYF. In DNA, the CDR3 is TGTGCCAGCAGCCCCCCATTACCTAGCACAGATACGCAGTATTTT. The chain joins TRBV3-1 to TRBJ2-3, with D hard to call. CDR1 and CDR2 from the germline V gene are LGHDT and YNNKEL (reference sequence). The CDR3 is made up of 15 amino acids. V lost 4 bases, J lost 0 bases, and 11 bases lay in between.

The genes are TRBV12-3 or TRBV12-4 and TRBJ2-5; D gene ambiguous. The germline V and J ends were trimmed by 0 bases and 1 base, with 15 bases remaining between them. This CDR3 comprises 17 residues. CDR3 protein: CASSLAGGFGLQETQYF. CDR3 DNA: TGTGCCAGCAGTTTAGCCGGTGGTTTTGGGCTCCAAGAGACCCAGTACTTC.

This clonotype came up a few times. The V and J genes are TRBV28 and TRBJ1-2; 10 positions agree with TRBD1. Germline V CDR1 and CDR2: MDHEN, SYDVKM. This CDR3 has 16 residues. V lost 2 bases, J lost 0 bases, and 3 bases stayed unmatched. CDR3 in amino acids: CASSLGTGVSNYGYTF. DNA for the CDR3: TGTGCCAGCAGTTTAGGGACAGGGGTTTCTAACTATGGCTACACCTTC.

There are a few counts of this clonotype. The chain uses TRBV6-1 and TRBJ2-1; TRBD2 matches at 9 bases. The J segment lost 6 bases and the V segment lost 6 bases, leaving 15 bases of the junction unmatched. This CDR3 spans 17 amino acids. Germline CDR1 reads MNHNS; CDR2 reads SASEGT. CDR3: CASSAGKIAGVSNEQFF. The CDR3 coding sequence is TGTGCCAGCAGCGCCGGAAAGATAGCGGGGGTGTCCAATGAGCAGTTCTTC.

This sequence joins TRBV28 and TRBJ1-2; possible D gene TRBD1, 6 bases. The V end lost 6 bases, the J end lost 8 bases, and 19 bases lay between the germline ends. The length of the CDR3 is 14 residues. Per germline, CDR1 MDHEN and CDR2 SYDVKM. The CDR3 nucleotides read TGTGCCAGCAGCTATACAGGGTTCAATCGGGGCTACACCTTC. Amino acid sequence: CASSYTGFNRGYTF.

This clonotype was counted a few times. CDR3 amino acids: CASSEFNEQFF. The CDR3 bases are TGTGCCAGCAGCGAATTCAATGAGCAGTTCTTC. The chain combines TRBV7-9 with TRBJ2-5; no definite D call. The J call may be in error: the DNA end matches TRBJ2-1 better. The V gene's germline CDR1 is SEHNR and CDR2 FQNEAQ (reference sequence). The CDR3 extends over 11 amino acids.

The table lists this clonotype with a few counts. This chain joins TRBV5-6 and TRBJ2-3; D gene ambiguous. From germline, CDR1 is SGHDT and CDR2 YYEEEE. The CDR3 is 13 residues long. Trimming pared 0 bases from V and 6 bases from J, leaving 8 bases between. CDR3 coding DNA: TGTGCCAGCAGCTTGGTGGCACCCGATACGCAGTATTTT. Protein: CASSLVAPDTQYF. The variable domain in full, with the rest retrieved from reference TRBV5-6 and TRBJ2-3, is DAGVTQSPTHLIKTRGQQVTLRCSPKSGHDTVSWYQQALGQGPQFIFQYYEEEERQRGNFPDRFSGHQFPNYSSELNVNALLLGDSALYLCASSLVAPDTQYFGPGTRLTVL.

The chain uses TRBV12-3 or TRBV12-4 and TRBJ2-3; 8 nucleotides match TRBD2. V lost 5 bases to trimming and J lost 11 bases; unmatched junction nucleotides: 3. There are 11 residues in the CDR3. CDR3 DNA: TGTGCCAGCAGTCGGGGGGGAGGGCAGTATTTT. Translation: CASSRGGGQYF.

The chain has TRBV6-5 and TRBJ2-5; D may correspond to TRBD1 or TRBD2 (5 bases each). Germline values: CDR1 MNHEY, CDR2 SVGAGI. The V and J ends lost 0 bases and 1 base respectively, with 9 bases between them. The length of the CDR3 is 15 residues. The CDR3 here is CASSYSIGGQETQYF. CDR3 DNA sequence: TGTGCCAGCAGTTACTCTATTGGGGGCCAAGAGACCCAGTACTTC.